The clone carrying this TCR beta chain was counted many times. This sample was included in a study of T cells in Graves' hyperthyroidism and ophthalmopathy. Across the whole study: Peripheral blood was taken when the disease was first diagnosed, before any treatment began.

Trimming shortened V by 2 bases and J by 6 bases, and 6 bases separated the two germline ends. The CDR3 loop spans 12 amino acids. The investigators amplified TCR beta CDR3 regions from RNA transcripts. During a first-round RT-PCR of the TCR CDR3, the HTBI primer set was used. From the multiplex PCR reads, TCRdb called clonotypes with MiXCR, one entry per CDR3 protein. This sample has some 300,000 distinct CDR3 sequences, with 10% to 15% found just once. The sequence was obtained from a woman in her thirties with Graves' hyperthyroidism that later progressed to Graves' ophthalmopathy. The sample taken for sequencing was blood. The rearrangement uses TRBV12-3 or TRBV12-4 and TRBJ2-3, with unresolved D. CDR3 DNA sequence: TGTGCCAGCAGTTTAATTTGGGATACGCAGTATTTT. Translating it yields CASSLIWDTQYF.